The count of the clone carrying this T cell receptor (beta chain) is one. This sample stems from a study of blood T cell repertoires in COVID-19. Trimming at V came to 0 bases and at J to 3 bases, leaving 10 bases not matched to a gene. The CDR3 sequence is 17 residues long. CDR1 is LGHDT and CDR2 is YNNKEL in the germline V gene (reference sequence). Sequencing used immunoSEQ multiplex PCR; TCRdb keeps in-frame clones, though not all of them. The table lists about 62,000 clones, around 89% of them singletons. What was sequenced was peripheral blood. The clonotype originates from a woman aged 55-70 years with COVID-19, enrolled during active disease. The rearrangement uses TRBV3-1 (or the pseudogene TRBV3-2) and TRBJ1-2; 7 bases are shared with TRBD1. CDR3 nucleotides: TGTGCCAGCAGCCAAGATCCGATGGACAGGACCTACTATGGCTACACCTTC. Amino acid sequence: CASSQDPMDRTYYGYTF.